In this sample, the clone carrying this TCR beta chain turned up many times. Its antigen is still unknown. The data are from a study of prognosis after radiotherapy for stage I lung cancer. Study overall: All of the enrolled patients had stage I non-small cell lung cancer, and they joined between April 2018 and 2019. The study, taken as a whole, reports: In patients who developed distant metastases, Shannon entropy measured after stereotactic body radiation therapy was lower, and baseline Shannon entropy was not associated with metastases.

Two rounds of multiplex PCR amplified TCR beta CDR3 from genomic DNA. Round one of PCR was performed, and it used primers specific to each TRBV and TRBJ gene. TCRdb re-called the multiplex PCR reads through MiXCR, storing one row per CDR3 protein. The top ten hold over 15% of the sample, which has about 35,000 distinct CDR3 sequences, nearly 35% seen once. Trimming took off 6 bases at V and 6 bases at J, with 11 bases between the two ends. The CDR3 totals 12 residues. Germline CDR1 reads MNHNS; CDR2 reads SASEGT. The rearrangement joins TRBV6-1 to TRBJ1-2, with D perhaps matching TRBD1 (5 bases). This receptor was identified in a donor over 45 with non-small cell lung cancer. The material was PBMCs, obtained before or after stereotactic body radiation therapy (not recorded which). Here the CDR3 DNA reads TGTGCCAGCAGCCAAGGGGTAGATGGCTACACCTTC. Translating gives CASSQGVDGYTF.